One sample yielded the 16 T cell receptor beta chains listed below, sequenced in a study of blood T cells in healthy people across ages. Together with a sample-barcoded 5' primer, a J-beta primer mix was included in a second PCR lasting roughly 6 to 12 cycles. Using its own MiXCR run on the 5' RACE reads, TCRdb lists one record per CDR3 protein. The sample holds 800,000 to 1,000,000 distinct CDR3 sequences, around 48% seen once. The specimen sequenced was blood. Receptors originate from a man between 25 and 39 years old in good health.

This clonotype was picked up a small number of times. V usage is TRBV4-1 and J usage is TRBJ2-1; D possibly corresponds to TRBD2 (6 bases). Germline V gene sequence: CDR1 MGHRA, CDR2 YSYEKL. V gave up 4 bases and J gave up 6 bases, with 13 bases separating them. The CDR3 spans 14 residues. The DNA for the CDR3 is TGCGCCAGCAGCCGGCGGGACCTCTCCAATGAGCAGTTCTTC. Its protein product is CASSRRDLSNEQFF.

A remark on this clonotype: The conserved final phenylalanine or tryptophan is absent from the CDR3, which likely points to a read error. The rearrangement links TRBV14 to TRBJ2-1; D gene ambiguous. This CDR3 has 15 residues. CDR1 and CDR2 from the germline V gene are SGHDN and FVKESK. The V end lost 0 bases, the J end lost 2 bases, and 8 bases lay between the germline ends. In nucleotides, the CDR3 is TGTGCCAGCAGCCAAGACTGGGCGCCCTACAATGAGCAGTTCCTC. As protein: CASSQDWAPYNEQFL.

This clonotype was detected only a few times. The chain combines TRBV4-3 with TRBJ1-2, with D uncertain. CDR3 size: 15 residues. V lost 0 bases, J lost 1 base, and 9 bases lay in between. Germline V gives CDR1 LGHNA, CDR2 YSLEER. DNA of the CDR3: TGCGCCAGCAGCCAAGATGTACGGGTTAACTATGGCTACACCTTC. It encodes CASSQDVRVNYGYTF.

This CDR3 reads CASSQEWIGSGSYNEQFF. The CDR3 nucleotides read TGTGCCAGCAGCCAAGAGTGGATAGGCAGCGGGTCATACAATGAGCAGTTCTTC. The V call is TRBV3-1, the J call TRBJ2-1; maybe TRBD2 (6 bases). The CDR3 runs 18 residues. Per germline, CDR1 LGHDT and CDR2 YNNKEL (reference sequence). V was pared by 0 bases and J by 4 bases, with 19 bases between.

About this clonotype itself: One end of the junction varies from germline; a read error may be responsible. The V gene is TRBV6-5, the J gene TRBJ2-4; 8 positions match TRBD1. Germline V gene data show CDR1 as MNHEY and CDR2 as SVGAGI. CDR3 size: 14 residues. The CDR3 sequence: CASSAGQVKNIRYF. In DNA form, the CDR3 reads TGTGCCAGCAGCGCGGGACAGGTCAAAAACATTCGGTACTTC.

This chain uses TRBV4-3 with TRBJ2-3, with TRBD2 matching 7 bases. This CDR3 is 18 amino acids long. J gave up 1 base and V 2 bases, and 12 bases lay outside the gene matches. Germline V gene lookup returns CDR1 LGHNA and CDR2 YSLEER. The CDR3 protein is CASSQRWGGERGTDTQYF. The CDR3 region has the DNA TGCGCCAGCAGCCAAAGATGGGGAGGGGAACGGGGCACAGATACGCAGTATTTT.

This chain uses TRBV7-9 with TRBJ2-3, with TRBD2 matching over 12 bases. The CDR3 is made up of 16 amino acids. V lost 5 bases and J lost 4; bases outside the gene matches: 7. Germline loops: CDR1 SEHNR, CDR2 FQNEAQ (reference sequence). The CDR3 here is CASSPWTSGVADTQYF. The CDR3 DNA reads TGTGCCAGCAGCCCCTGGACTAGCGGGGTGGCAGATACGCAGTATTTT.

This clonotype was observed at least ten times. This chain uses TRBV7-2 with TRBJ2-3; D could derive from TRBD1 or TRBD2 (6 bases each). The CDR3 spans 15 residues. The V gene's germline CDR1 is SGHTA and CDR2 FQGNSA. V dropped 4 bases and J dropped 6 bases, with 17 bases sitting between them. In DNA form, the CDR3 reads TGTGCCAGCAGCTACATTGTGGGGGGCAGGGATACGCAGTATTTT. Translated: CASSYIVGGRDTQYF. Supplemented by reference TRBV7-2 and TRBJ2-3, the full variable domain reads GAGVSQSPSNKVTEKGKDVELRCDPISGHTALYWYRQSLGQGLEFLIYFQGNSAPDKSGLPSDRFSAERTGGSVSTLTIQRTQQEDSAVYLCASSYIVGGRDTQYFGPGTRLTVL.

This chain uses TRBV10-3 with TRBJ1-1; tentative D call: TRBD1 (6 bases). The CDR3 has 11 amino acids. Trimming pared 6 bases from V and 5 bases from J, leaving 7 bases between. Germline V CDR1 and CDR2: ENHRY, SYGVKD. The CDR3 is CAISQGTEAFF. CDR3 sequence (DNA): TGTGCCATCAGCCAGGGGACTGAAGCTTTCTTT.

The gene calls are TRBV20-1 and TRBJ2-1; 7 bases fit TRBD1. CDR1 is DFQATT and CDR2 is SNEGSKA in the germline V gene (reference sequence). The J segment lost 3 bases and the V segment lost 6 bases, leaving 5 bases of the junction unmatched. This CDR3 comprises 13 residues. Here the CDR3 reads CSATQGVYNEQFF. The CDR3 DNA follows: TGCAGTGCAACCCAGGGGGTCTACAATGAGCAGTTCTTC.

This clonotype has just a few counts. The gene calls are TRBV20-1 and TRBJ2-2; 7 bases line up with TRBD2. Losses at the gene ends were 5 bases for V and 7 bases for J; bases not matched to a gene: 10. Germline assignment: CDR1 DFQATT and CDR2 SNEGSKA (reference sequence). CDR3 size: 14 residues. In DNA form, the CDR3 reads TGCAGTGCTGGGCAGGCTAGCGGAATCGGGGAGCTGTTTTTT. Protein product: CSAGQASGIGELFF.

V and J are TRBV2 and TRBJ2-1; 9 bases align to TRBD2. V was clipped by 7 bases and J by 6 bases; unmatched bases: 10. This CDR3 is 15 amino acids long. The germline V gene encodes CDR1 SNHLY and CDR2 FYNNEI. The CDR3 protein is CASTAGRGGGNEQFF. CDR3 sequence (DNA): TGTGCCAGCACTGCGGGGCGGGGGGGTGGCAATGAGCAGTTCTTC. The full variable domain, its missing parts supplied by reference TRBV2 and TRBJ2-1, is EPEVTQTPSHQVTQMGQEVILRCVPISNHLYFYWYRQILGQKVEFLVSFYNNEISEKSEIFDDQFSVERPDGSNFTLKIRSTKLEDSAMYFCASTAGRGGGNEQFFGPGTRLTVL.

The J gene is TRBJ2-2, the V gene TRBV12-3 or TRBV12-4; the match to TRBD2 covers 9 bases. Unmatched junction bases numbered 5, after V lost 8 bases and J lost 4 bases. CDR3 length: 14 amino acids. The CDR3, as DNA: TGTGCCAGCGGGGCGGGGGGGACCACCGGGGAGCTGTTTTTT. Its translation is CASGAGGTTGELFF.

A word on this clonotype: This may be a read error, as it is one base from a much larger clone. The genes are TRBV28 and TRBJ1-1; no clear D. The CDR3 has 13 residues. Germline lookup yields CDR1 MDHEN and CDR2 SYDVKM. V was cut by 6 bases and J by 1 base, with 9 bases left in between. This CDR3 is CASSQPGNTEAFF. Here the CDR3 DNA reads TGTGCCAGCAGCCAACCGGGGAACACTGAAGCTTTCTTT.

This chain joins TRBV6-1 and TRBJ2-3; D ambiguous. Germline CDR1 MNHNS, CDR2 SASEGT. V dropped 1 base and J dropped 4 bases, with 6 bases sitting between them. This CDR3 has 13 amino acids. The CDR3 loop reads CASSEGNADTQYF. The CDR3, as DNA: TGTGCCAGCAGTGAAGGGAACGCAGATACGCAGTATTTT.

The chain employs TRBV20-1 and TRBJ2-1; tentatively, D is TRBD2 (7 bases). Germline V CDR1 and CDR2: DFQATT, SNEGSKA (reference sequence). CDR3 length equals 15 residues. Trimming pared 1 base from V and 1 base from J, leaving 11 bases between. CDR3 bases: TGCAGTGCTAGAGGGGGGGGGCGATCCTACAATGAGCAGTTCTTC. It is translated as CSARGGGRSYNEQFF.